The rows below give T cell receptor beta chains drawn from one sample of a study of blood T cells in healthy people across ages. MiXCR, applied by TCRdb to the 5' RACE reads, yields one record per CDR3 protein. The sample yields 910,000 or so distinct CDR3 sequences, 51% seen once. The source material was blood. Every receptor here comes from a woman in her fifties or sixties in good health. The CDR3 runs from the conserved cysteine through the conserved F or W. Fields, in order: V gene, J gene, D gene, CDR3 length, clone size, CDR3 DNA, CDR3 protein. A D gene is named only where the DNA matches it firmly. A row's size may be missing; if present it is once, few, many or a size class.

>TRBV20-1|TRBJ2-7|NA|14|NA
TGCAGTGCTAGCGATAGCTGGATAAACTACGAGCAGTACTTC
CSASDSWINYEQYF
>TRBV29-1|TRBJ2-7|TRBD2|12|NA
TGCAGCGTTACCATGACTAGCGGGGAGCAGTACTTC
CSVTMTSGEQYF
>TRBV4-1|TRBJ2-7|TRBD2|14|few
TGCGCCAGCTCCCCCGGGACTATGATCTACGAGCAGTACTTC
CASSPGTMIYEQYF
>TRBV28|TRBJ1-4|NA|15|NA
TGTGCCAGCAGTCTCTCCGACAGGTTTAATGAAAAACTGTTTTTT
CASSLSDRFNEKLFF
>TRBV29-1|TRBJ2-1|TRBD2|13|many
TGCAGCGCCGGGACTAGCGGGAGCAATGAGCAGTTCTTC
CSAGTSGSNEQFF
>TRBV15|TRBJ2-3|NA|15|few
TGTGCCACCAGCAGAGTTTCGGGGCTCACAGATACGCAGTATTTT
CATSRVSGLTDTQYF
>TRBV28|TRBJ1-2|TRBD1|14|NA
TGTGCCAGCAGTTTGGACAGGACCCACTATGGCTACACCTTC
CASSLDRTHYGYTF
>TRBV28|TRBJ2-7|TRBD2|19|NA
TGTGCCAGCAGTTTCCTGCTGACGAGGACTAGCGGGAGTTTCCACGAGCAGTACTTC
CASSFLLTRTSGSFHEQYF
>TRBV20-1|TRBJ1-2|NA|14|few
TGCAGTGCTAAATCCCGGGCCTCGCGCGATGGCTACACCTTC
CSAKSRASRDGYTF
>TRBV18|TRBJ1-6|TRBD1|15|NA
TGTGCCAGCTCACCAACGGACAGGAAGAATTCACCCCTCCACTTT
CASSPTDRKNSPLHF
>TRBV6-5|TRBJ2-7|NA|13|NA
TGTGCCAGCAGTTACCTGGCCTCCTACGAGCAGTACTTC
CASSYLASYEQYF
>TRBV7-9|TRBJ1-6|NA|12|many
TGTGCCAGCAGCTTTGCGAATTCACCCCTCCACTTT
CASSFANSPLHF
>TRBV10-3|TRBJ2-5|TRBD2|15|NA
TGTGCCATCAGTGAGGGGACTAGCTGGGAAGAGACCCAGTACTTC
CAISEGTSWEETQYF
>TRBV28|TRBJ2-7|NA|15|NA
TGTGCCAGCAGTCTGCCGGGGGAGGCCTTGGGGGAGCAGTACTTC
CASSLPGEALGEQYF
>TRBV25-1|TRBJ1-2|NA|17|NA
TGTGCCAGCAGTGAGGGACGGAGAGGGAACCCCGGCTATGGCTACACCTTC
CASSEGRRGNPGYGYTF
>TRBV20-1|TRBJ2-1|TRBD2|15|NA
TGCAGTGCTAAGAGGTCCGGGACTAGCGGGTTCGGACAGTTCTTC
CSAKRSGTSGFGQFF
>TRBV29-1|TRBJ2-7|NA|14|few
TGCAGCGTTGACGGCCAGGACTCCTCCTACGAGCAGTACTTC
CSVDGQDSSYEQYF
>TRBV4-2|TRBJ2-3|NA|14|NA
TGTGCCAGCAGCCAAGGCGAAACTTTCCGCTCACAGTATTTT
CASSQGETFRSQYF
>TRBV4-1|TRBJ1-2|NA|11|few
TGCGCCAGCTTTTCCAACTATGGCTACACCTTC
CASFSNYGYTF
>TRBV6-2/TRBV6-3|TRBJ2-5|NA|11|many
TGTGCCAGCAGTTCTGCGGAGACCCAGTACTTC
CASSSAETQYF
>TRBV7-9|TRBJ2-1|TRBD2|17|NA
TGTGCCAGCAGCCCCAACCCAACACTAGCGGGGGACAATGAGCAGTTCTTC
CASSPNPTLAGDNEQFF
>TRBV2|TRBJ2-1|TRBD2|14|NA
TGTGCCAGCAGTCCTGCGGGAGTTACAAATGAGCAGTTCTTC
CASSPAGVTNEQFF
>TRBV4-1|TRBJ2-5|TRBD2|15|NA
TGCGCCAGCAGCCAGCACACTAGCGGGAGTGAGACCCAGTACTTC
CASSQHTSGSETQYF
>TRBV20-1|TRBJ2-7|NA|13|NA
TGCAGTGCGTATTCAACATTGCAGAGGGAGCAGTACTTC
CSAYSTLQREQYF
>TRBV7-9|TRBJ2-7|TRBD1|13|few
TGTGCCAGCAGCTTAGCCGAGGGGGCCGAGCAGTACTTC
CASSLAEGAEQYF
>TRBV29-1|TRBJ2-7|TRBD2|14|few
TGCAGCGTTGAGCCGGGACTAGCGGGAGGCGAGCAGTACTTC
CSVEPGLAGGEQYF
>TRBV11-2|TRBJ2-7|NA|14|NA
TGTGCCAGCTCGAACGGGAGTCCGGCCTACGAGCAGTACTTC
CASSNGSPAYEQYF
>TRBV3-1|TRBJ1-1|NA|13|NA
TGTGCCAGCAGCCAAACGCGGAACACTGAAGCTTTCTTT
CASSQTRNTEAFF
>TRBV5-8|TRBJ1-2|NA|12|NA
TGTGCCAGCAGCTTCCAGGGCCATGGCTACACCTTC
CASSFQGHGYTF
>TRBV20-1|TRBJ2-7|NA|14|few
TGCAGTGCTAGTTGGAGTGCCAGGAACTCCGAGCAGTACTTC
CSASWSARNSEQYF
>TRBV7-9|TRBJ2-6|NA|17|once
TGTGCCAGCAGCCCCCCGAAGGGAGTCTCTGGGGCCAACGTCCTGACTTTC
CASSPPKGVSGANVLTF
>TRBV6-8|TRBJ2-7|NA|16|few
TGTGCCAGCACTCCTTCGAGGGGGGGAGTCTACTACGAGCAGTACTTC
CASTPSRGGVYYEQYF
>TRBV4-1|TRBJ2-7|NA|16|NA
TGCGCCAGCAGCCAAGTCGTGGGGAATACCGCCTACGAGCAGTACTTC
CASSQVVGNTAYEQYF
>TRBV28|TRBJ1-2|TRBD1|16|NA
TGTGCCAGCCGGACAGGATTGGCAGGGACTAACTATGGCTACACCTTC
CASRTGLAGTNYGYTF
>TRBV4-2|TRBJ1-2|NA|15|NA
TGTGCCAGCAGCCAACCCGAGGGGGGGCAATATGGCTACACCTTC
CASSQPEGGQYGYTF
>TRBV15|TRBJ2-5|NA|15|NA
TGTGCCACCAGCTCTACCGCCGGGAGTGGGGAGACCCAGTACTTC
CATSSTAGSGETQYF
>TRBV4-1|TRBJ2-1|NA|16|NA
TGCGCCAGCAGTCGTCTGGGAGGGGGCACGGGCAATGAGCAGTTCTTC
CASSRLGGGTGNEQFF
>TRBV9|TRBJ2-3|TRBD2|16|NA
TGTGCCAGCAGCAATGGACTAGCGGACCAATCAGATACGCAGTATTTT
CASSNGLADQSDTQYF
>TRBV27|TRBJ1-4|NA|15|NA
TGTGCCAGCGGACAAGCGGAGGCGACTAATGAAAAACTGTTTTTT
CASGQAEATNEKLFF
>TRBV7-8|TRBJ1-1|NA|16|few
TGTGCCAGCAGCTTAGCGCGTGTAGGTTTGAACACTGAAGCTTTCTTT
CASSLARVGLNTEAFF
>TRBV6-1|TRBJ2-7|TRBD2|17|NA
TGTGCCAGCAGACGGGACAGCGGGACTAGCGGGGCCTACGAGCAGTACTTC
CASRRDSGTSGAYEQYF
>TRBV15|TRBJ2-3|NA|16|few
TGTGCCACCAGCAGTGGCCTTAGCACTTACACAGATACGCAGTATTTT
CATSSGLSTYTDTQYF
>TRBV18|TRBJ2-3|TRBD2|14|few
TGTGCCAGCTCACCTCCAAGCGGGAGTAATACGCAGTATTTT
CASSPPSGSNTQYF
>TRBV20-1|TRBJ2-1|NA|17|NA
TGCAGTGCTCCCGCCCCTACTAGTTATAAAGCCTGCAATGAGCAGTTCTTC
CSAPAPTSYKACNEQFF
>TRBV7-2|TRBJ2-5|NA|16|NA
TGTGCCGGCAGCCCGAATTTGGGGCTAGCTTCAGAGACCCAGTACTTC
CAGSPNLGLASETQYF
>TRBV4-1|TRBJ2-5|NA|14|few
TGCGCCAGCAGCCAAGTAAGCGGTATCGAGACCCAGTACTTC
CASSQVSGIETQYF
>TRBV5-5|TRBJ2-7|TRBD1|16|NA
TGTGCCAGCAGCTTAAGAAGGGACAGGGCAGCCTACGAGCAGTACTTC
CASSLRRDRAAYEQYF
>TRBV12-3/TRBV12-4|TRBJ2-1|NA|15|NA
TGTGCCAGCAGTTTAGGCTGGGTCTCTCACAATGAGCAGTTCTTC
CASSLGWVSHNEQFF
>TRBV7-3|TRBJ2-7|NA|13|NA
TGTGCCAGCAGTATACTAAGGCTCCACGAGCAGTACTTC
CASSILRLHEQYF
>TRBV3-1|TRBJ1-6|NA|14|NA
TGTGCCAGCAGCCAGTCCGGGGGGCGGACACCCCTCCACTTT
CASSQSGGRTPLHF
>TRBV15|TRBJ2-1|NA|15|NA
TGTGCCACCAGCAGAGAGGACCTAGTATACAATGAGCAGTTCTTC
CATSREDLVYNEQFF
>TRBV7-2|TRBJ2-5|NA|16|few
TGTGCCAGCAGCTTACTTCGGGGGCTTAAGCAAGAGACCCAGTACTTC
CASSLLRGLKQETQYF
>TRBV18|TRBJ2-5|NA|16|NA
TGTGCCAGCTCAGCCCCAGGGACCAAGAATCTGGAGACCCAGTACTTC
CASSAPGTKNLETQYF
>TRBV5-5|TRBJ2-4|TRBD1|16|few
TGTGCCAGCAGCTCCATCTTGGACAGGCAGAAAAACATTCAGTACTTC
CASSSILDRQKNIQYF